One and the same sample provided the 18 T cell receptor beta chains below, sequenced in a study of blood T cells in healthy people across ages (dated by TCRdb to the mid-2010s). Libraries came from 5' RACE. Sequencing instrument: Illumina HiSeq 2500. The second PCR ran for roughly 7 to 12 cycles and used a J-beta primer mix along with a sample-barcoded 5' primer. In-frame beta chains were kept once TCRdb had trimmed the public reads at Q25 with fastp and called clones with MiXCR. Every entry covers one CDR3 protein and lists the most common genes and DNA from its rows. The sample table lists roughly 1.5 million distinct CDR3 sequences, roughly two fifths of them with a count of one. The ten largest clones represent 4% of the sample. The sequenced sample was blood. The receptors stem from a woman between 18 and 30 years old in good health.

This chain uses TRBV20-1 with TRBJ1-1; D gene uncertain. Germline values: CDR1 DFQATT, CDR2 SNEGSKA (reference sequence). V dropped 5 bases and J dropped 1 base, with 11 bases sitting between them. The CDR3 is made up of 13 amino acids. The CDR3 region is CSAPVLWNTEAFF. CDR3 bases: TGCAGTGCTCCGGTTCTGTGGAACACTGAAGCTTTCTTT.

J is TRBJ1-5 and V is TRBV6-5; 7 positions match TRBD1. The CDR3 length is 14 residues. With V trimmed by 6 bases and J by 4 bases, 6 bases remained unmatched. CDR1 is MNHEY and CDR2 is SVGAGI in the germline V gene. The CDR3 DNA sequence: TGTGCCAGCAGGCCGACAGGGAAAAATCAGCCCCAGCATTTT. The encoded protein is CASRPTGKNQPQHF.

This clonotype occurred once. A read error may produce the germline difference seen at one junction end. The V and J genes are TRBV20-1 and TRBJ2-3, with TRBD2 matching 10 bases. CDR3 length: 14 amino acids. Germline CDR1 DFQATT, CDR2 SNEGSKA (reference sequence). This chain's CDR3 is CSARAGGFTDTQYF. The DNA for the CDR3 is TGCAGTGCAAGAGCGGGAGGGTTCACAGATACGCAGTATTTT.

In this sample, this clonotype turned up a few times. One end of the junction fails to match germline, which may point to a read error. The chain joins TRBV25-1 to TRBJ1-1; the D is unclear. CDR1 is MGHDK and CDR2 is SYGVNS in the germline V gene. CDR3 length equals 14 residues. The CDR3 DNA reads as TGTGCCAGCAGTGCCGAGTTGTGGAACCCTGAAGCTTTCTTT. It specifies CASSAELWNPEAFF.

V gene TRBV4-1 combines with J gene TRBJ2-3; TRBD2 is a possible D gene (5 bases). Trimming took off 3 bases at V and 0 bases at J, with 10 bases between the two ends. Germline V gives CDR1 MGHRA, CDR2 YSYEKL. The CDR3 covers 15 residues. CDR3 DNA sequence: TGCGCCAGCAGCCATTCCCAGCGGAGCACAGATACGCAGTATTTT. This gives the protein CASSHSQRSTDTQYF.

This clonotype has a handful of counts. The chain recombines TRBV7-9 with TRBJ2-1; 8 bases are a match to TRBD2. The CDR3 has 16 amino acids. In germline, CDR1 is SEHNR, CDR2 FQNEAQ (reference sequence). Trimming cost V 5 bases and J 3 bases; bases outside gene matches: 9. In DNA, the CDR3 is TGTGCCAGCAGCCCCCGCCAGCGGGAGTACTACAATGAGCAGTTCTTC. Translation gives CASSPRQREYYNEQFF. The entire variable domain, with the rest obtained from reference TRBV7-9 and TRBJ2-1, is as follows: DTGVSQNPRHKITKRGQNVTFRCDPISEHNRLYWYRQTLGQGPEFLTYFQNEAQLEKSRLLSDRFSAERPKGSFSTLEIQRTEQGDSAMYLCASSPRQREYYNEQFFGPGTRLTVL.

Note on this clonotype: One junction end does not reproduce the germline sequence, and a read error may be involved. This chain connects TRBV7-8 to TRBJ1-5, with D perhaps matching TRBD1 (5 bases). The CDR3 is 13 amino acids. Germline CDR1 is SGHVS and CDR2 is FQNEAQ. The CDR3 spells CATRGDGYQHQHF. The DNA for the CDR3 is TGTGCCACCAGAGGGGACGGTTATCAGCACCAGCATTTT.

CDR3 in amino acids: CASRPSGSGDTQYF. CDR3 bases: TGTGCCAGCAGACCTAGCGGGAGTGGGGATACGCAGTATTTT. The chain carries TRBV13 and TRBJ2-3; 10 bases align to TRBD2. The CDR3 covers 14 residues. The germline V gene encodes CDR1 PRHDT and CDR2 FYEKMQ (reference sequence). V shed 6 bases, J shed 6 bases, and the junction held 6 bases outside the gene matches.

This chain joins TRBV15 and TRBJ2-1; TRBD2 matches 7 bases. Germline loops: CDR1 LNHNV, CDR2 YYDKDF (reference sequence). This CDR3 region has 16 residues. V was pared by 1 base and J by 3 bases, with 6 bases of the junction left unmatched. The CDR3 reads CATSRALSGLYNEQFF. The CDR3 nucleotides read TGTGCCACCAGCAGAGCTCTTAGCGGGCTCTACAATGAGCAGTTCTTC.

This clonotype was counted only a few times. The genes are TRBV25-1 and TRBJ1-6; D not certain. V was clipped by 6 bases and J by 0 bases, with 3 bases between them. Germline V gene lookup returns CDR1 MGHDK and CDR2 SYGVNS. This CDR3 has 13 residues. The CDR3 loop reads CASRNSYNSPLHF. CDR3 DNA sequence: TGTGCCAGCAGAAACTCCTATAATTCACCCCTCCACTTT.

This clonotype occurred once. This rearrangement joins TRBV7-8 to TRBJ1-6; D remains ambiguous. The CDR3 has 15 amino acids. Germline-derived CDR1 and CDR2 are SGHVS and FQNEAQ. V was clipped by 6 bases and J by 10 bases, with 19 bases between them. The CDR3 DNA reads as TGTGCCAGCAGACTCCGGGGTAGGGTTGAGTCACCCCTCCACTTT. The encoded protein is CASRLRGRVESPLHF.

J is TRBJ2-3 and V is TRBV29-1; TRBD1 matches at 7 bases. Losses at the gene ends were 3 bases for V and 0 bases for J; bases not matched to a gene: 0. CDR1 is SQVTM, CDR2 ANQGSEA, per germline. This CDR3 has 13 amino acids. CDR3 bases: TGCAGCGTTGACAGGGGGAGCACAGATACGCAGTATTTT. It is translated as CSVDRGSTDTQYF.

The chain employs TRBV7-9 and TRBJ2-7; D is ambiguous. V lost 4 bases, J lost 2 bases, and 6 bases lay in between. This CDR3 has 12 residues. The germline CDR1 and CDR2 sequences are SEHNR and FQNEAQ (reference sequence). The CDR3 nucleotides are TGTGCCAGCAGCTCCCGACCCTACGAGCAGTACTTC. Its translation: CASSSRPYEQYF.

This clonotype came up once. The chain recombines TRBV5-1 with TRBJ1-4; D not certain. The germline gives CDR1 SGHRS, CDR2 YFSETQ. The CDR3 has 15 amino acids. V lost 0 bases and J lost 0, with 6 bases in between. The CDR3 sequence is CASSLGASTNEKLFF. Here the CDR3 DNA reads TGCGCCAGCAGCTTGGGGGCCTCAACTAATGAAAAACTGTTTTTT. The variable domain in full, with the rest retrieved from reference TRBV5-1 and TRBJ1-4, is KAGVTQTPRYLIKTRGQQVTLSCSPISGHRSVSWYQQTPGQGLQFLFEYFSETQRNKGNFPGRFSGRQFSNSRSEMNVSTLELGDSALYLCASSLGASTNEKLFFGSGTQLSVL.

A note on this clonotype: One junction end does not reproduce the germline sequence, and a read error may be involved. The V gene is TRBV20-1, the J gene TRBJ2-1; 9 bases fit TRBD2. The CDR3 consists of 15 residues. Per the germline V gene, CDR1 is DFQATT and CDR2 is SNEGSKA (reference sequence). CDR3 residues: CSARSLAGSYKEQFF. CDR3 bases: TGCAGTGCCCGATCACTAGCGGGCTCCTACAAGGAGCAGTTCTTC.

This clonotype appeared a few times. The chain uses TRBV6-2 or TRBV6-3 and TRBJ2-5; TRBD1 matches at 8 bases. Germline V lookup: CDR1 MNHEY, CDR2 SVGEGT. The trim removed 1 base at V and 6 bases at J, leaving 7 bases unmatched. CDR3 size: 15 residues. The CDR3 here is CASSYYLTGVKTQYF. The CDR3 coding sequence is TGTGCCAGCAGTTACTATCTGACAGGGGTAAAGACCCAGTACTTC.

The gene calls are TRBV28 and TRBJ2-3; D gene unclear. Trimming shortened V by 3 bases and J by 2 bases, and 12 bases separated the two germline ends. The CDR3 has 15 amino acids. Germline V CDR1 and CDR2: MDHEN, SYDVKM. CDR3 sequence: CASSFTAVITDTQYF. The CDR3, as DNA: TGTGCCAGCAGTTTCACAGCCGTGATCACAGATACGCAGTATTTT. The full variable domain, its missing parts supplied by reference TRBV28 and TRBJ2-3, is DVKVTQSSRYLVKRTGEKVFLECVQDMDHENMFWYRQDPGLGLRLIYFSYDVKMKEKGDIPEGYSVSREKKERFSLILESASTNQTSMYLCASSFTAVITDTQYFGPGTRLTVL.

The V call is TRBV6-2 or TRBV6-3, the J call TRBJ2-7, with 9 bases aligning to TRBD2. V was pared by 7 bases and J by 6 bases, with 13 bases of the junction left unmatched. The CDR3 sequence is 15 residues long. Germline assignment: CDR1 MNHEY and CDR2 SVGEGT. CDR3 DNA sequence: TGTGCCAGCATGAAGATGGCGGGAGGGCCTCGCGAGCAGTACTTC. Its translation is CASMKMAGGPREQYF.